This T cell receptor beta chain came from a study of graft-versus-host responses after intestinal transplantation (dated by TCRdb to the early 2020s). With regard to the full study: Multivisceral, liver-intestinal, or isolated intestinal transplants were received by the recipients. The cohort enrolled some 25 intestinal transplant recipients including one retransplant, and a few patients lacking pretransplant specimens were excluded. Every recipient was given anti-thymocyte globulin induction, followed by around three years of maintenance tacrolimus and steroids. Instead of going to the commercial service, samples from a few later patients were sequenced in-house on an Illumina MiSeq and processed with MiXCR. Donor T cell macrochimerism was defined as a peak of at least 4% donor T cells among recipient peripheral blood mononuclear cells. Graft-versus-host and host-versus-graft alloreactive T cell clones were tracked in the graft, circulation and bone marrow after intestinal transplantation using bulk TCR-beta CDR3 sequencing. To identify alloreactive clones, pre-transplant mixed lymphocyte reaction products were sequenced and compared with unstimulated pre-transplant donor and recipient T cells.

Results and caveats for the whole study, not just this receptor: In the allografts of patients with donor T cell macrochimerism, GvH to HvG T cell clonal ratios were high. Early after transplant, peak levels of circulating GvH clones were found to be associated with declines in HvG clones. GvH clones turned up in recipient bone marrow, with some appearing earlier in ileal mucosa or blood, a pattern consistent with an intestinal mucosal origin. The relatively low number and heterogeneity of intestinal transplant patients limited the conclusions.

Library construction relied on the immunoSEQ multiplex PCR assay. For most patients, genomic DNA was isolated with the Qiagen DNeasy Blood and Tissue Kit and shipped frozen to Adaptive Biotechnologies for TCR sequencing. For most patients, genomic DNA was subjected to high-throughput TCR-beta CDR3 sequencing by Adaptive Biotechnologies. Regarding the original processing steps: Adaptive's ImmunoSEQ software supplied the TCR sequencing data for around 19 patients, while MiXCR and VDJtools were used to process a few other patients. CD4 versus CD8 sorting errors were corrected by removing sequences found in both subsets at a frequency ratio below 5:1. CDR3 nucleotide sequences shared between donor and recipient were removed because the origin of such sequences could not be assigned. To be classed as alloreactive, a clone needed at least 2-fold expansion over unstimulated cells and a minimum CFSE-low frequency of 0.002% (template counts) or 0.001% (read counts). Clones detected in sequenced pre-transplant spleen, lymph node, or MLR CFSE-low populations of the donor or recipient were defined as mappable. Cumulative frequency of alloreactive clones was calculated as a percentage of all sequences weighted by copy number. TCRdb re-hosts the immuneACCESS table, in-frame sequences only. Its copies lack some clones; in the studies checked, an unresolved V gene accounts for under half of them, and the cause for the rest is not known. Clone size and the V and J calls come from that table; the DNA yielded D and trimming. The sample records 80,000 to 85,000 clones, around 92% of which are singletons. The leading ten clones occupy nearly 0.1% of the sample.

The sample's time point, from its label and the paper: cells obtained before transplantation from donor or recipient. CD3+CD4+ and CD3+CD8+ populations were FACS-sorted from unstimulated pre-transplant donor and recipient cells taken from spleen or lymph nodes. With respect to this clone: Its antigen is not yet known. No base qualities exist here, and no much larger clone lies one base off it.

According to the germline V gene (reference sequence), CDR1 reads PRHDT and CDR2 reads FYEKMQ. The V end loses 0 bases and the J end loses 4 bases, and a stretch of 15 bases separates them. Counted from cysteine to phenylalanine, this CDR3 has 16 amino acids. The CDR3 DNA has 48 bases and is translated from base 1. Rearrangement joined TRBV13 to TRBJ1-1; TRBD1 might be the D gene, on 5 matching bases. The material sequenced was unstimulated CD4+ T cells sorted from spleen or lymph node cells, taken before intestinal transplant. The receptor comes from a human donor who received an intestinal transplant. This receptor carries the CDR3 CASSLGSEGGTTEAFF. The DNA sequence reads TGTGCCAGCAGCTTAGGGTCGGAGGGCGGGACCACTGAAGCTTTCTTT.